This TCR beta chain was recorded in a study of patients and donors after allogeneic stem cell transplantation. Germline V CDR1 and CDR2: ENHRY, SYGVKD. V lost 6 bases and J 10 bases, leaving 13 bases between the germline ends. The CDR3 loop spans 12 amino acids. MiXCR, applied by TCRdb to the RT-PCR reads, yields one record per CDR3 protein. The sample has about 400,000 distinct CDR3 sequences; approximately 16% are singletons. The origin of this receptor is a human donor who was either an allogeneic HSCT recipient or a stem cell or donor lymphocyte infusion donor (not recorded which). It is not recorded whose cells these are; they may come from a transplant donor. The V and J genes are TRBV10-3 and TRBJ2-1, with D perhaps matching TRBD2 (6 bases). The specimen was blood, either unsorted or a sorted T cell fraction (not recorded which). CDR3 DNA sequence: TGTGCCATCAGCGCCAGAACTAGCGAGCAGTTCTTC. This translates into CAISARTSEQFF.